This record covers a single TCR beta chain. The antigen remains undetermined. This sample is drawn from a study of cytomegalovirus exposure and HLA in healthy donors. The CDR3 has 17 residues. With 0 bases clipped from V and 1 base from J, the junction kept 7 bases outside the gene matches. In germline, CDR1 is LGHNA, CDR2 YNFKEQ. Points from the study as a whole: In presence/absence analyses, roughly uniform sequencing depth across donors was assumed. Productive status was seen about 90% or about 30% of the time for most TCR beta V segments in an earlier analysis. It was confirmed in vitro that a few of the CMV-associated chains were specific for CMV antigens.

The PCR employed 60 Vbeta primers together with 13 Jbeta primers. Produced via immunoSEQ multiplex PCR; TCRdb's table is partial and in-frame only. In the table there are about 180,000 clones, roughly four fifths of which are singletons. The V gene is TRBV4-2, the J gene TRBJ2-3, with 7 bases fitting TRBD2. The sample consisted of PBMCs. The receptor's source is a male donor in good health and CMV-seronegative. The CDR3 coding sequence is TGTGCCAGCAGCCAAGATAGGAGGAGCGGGGGCACAGATACGCAGTATTTT. This encodes CASSQDRRSGGTDTQYF.